The rows below give T cell receptor beta chains drawn from one sample of a study of blood T cell repertoires in COVID-19. Sequencing used immunoSEQ multiplex PCR; TCRdb keeps in-frame clones, though not all of them. Counted here are about 81,000 clones, 86% occurring once; the ten biggest clones make up more than 25%. The specimen sequenced was peripheral blood. These receptors all come from a human donor in a cohort sampled during active COVID-19. CDR3s include the opening cysteine and the closing phenylalanine or tryptophan. The D gene is left open where the match is weak. For some rows the clone size is stated as once, few or many, or as a class when expanded; others skip it.

D | J | size | V | CDR3 | DNA
NA | TRBJ1-1 | NA | TRBV27 | CASSQQGVNTEAFF | TGTGCCAGCAGTCAACAGGGCGTGAACACTGAAGCTTTCTTT
NA | TRBJ2-7 | NA | TRBV21-1 | CASSTVYEQYF | TGTGCCAGCAGCACCGTCTACGAGCAGTACTTC
NA | TRBJ2-2 | NA | TRBV7-3 | CASSLRGAANTGELFF | TGTGCCAGCAGCTTACGGGGGGCAGCGAACACCGGGGAGCTGTTTTTT
TRBD2 | TRBJ2-3 | NA | TRBV11-2 | CASSLMGLAISDTQYF | TGTGCCAGCAGCTTAATGGGACTAGCGATCTCCGATACGCAGTATTTT
NA | TRBJ1-2 | NA | TRBV7-8 | CASSASNPGYGYTF | TGTGCCAGCAGCGCATCAAACCCAGGGTATGGCTACACCTTC
TRBD1 | TRBJ2-7 | NA | TRBV19 | CASSITGTGDYEQYF | TGTGCCAGTAGTATCACCGGGACAGGGGACTACGAGCAGTACTTC
TRBD2 | TRBJ2-2 | NA | TRBV28 | CASRLPSGANTGELFF | TGTGCCAGCAGACTCCCTAGCGGGGCAAACACCGGGGAGCTGTTTTTT
TRBD2 | TRBJ2-2 | once | TRBV11-2 | CASSLVGRLAGGDTGELFF | TGTGCCAGCAGCTTAGTTGGGAGACTAGCGGGAGGGGACACCGGGGAGCTGTTTTTT
NA | TRBJ2-7 | NA | TRBV3-1/TRBV3-2 | CARVYEWEAYEQYF | TGTGCCAGGGTTTATGAGTGGGAGGCCTACGAGCAGTACTTC
NA | TRBJ2-1 | NA | TRBV6-5 | CASRRRESNEQFF | TGTGCCAGCAGACGAAGGGAGAGCAATGAGCAGTTCTTC
NA | TRBJ1-1 | many | TRBV27 | CASSQYQTSEAFF | TGTGCCAGCAGCCAATACCAAACGAGTGAAGCTTTCTTT
NA | TRBJ2-1 | NA | TRBV5-1 | CASSFGGTYNEQFF | TGCGCCAGCAGCTTTGGAGGGACTTACAATGAGCAGTTCTTC
NA | TRBJ1-5 | NA | TRBV12-3/TRBV12-4 | CASTLGGVQPQHF | TGTGCCAGCACCCTCGGCGGGGTCCAGCCCCAGCATTTT
NA | TRBJ2-7 | NA | TRBV6-5 | CASSFGQIYEQYF | TGTGCCAGCAGTTTTGGACAGATCTACGAGCAGTACTTC
NA | TRBJ2-7 | NA | TRBV18 | CASSLEGYEQYF | TGTGCCAGCTCACTAGAGGGCTACGAGCAGTACTTC
TRBD2 | TRBJ2-7 | few | TRBV29-1 | CSVEGIGGSVPYEQYF | TGCAGCGTTGAGGGCATCGGCGGGAGTGTCCCCTACGAGCAGTACTTC
NA | TRBJ2-1 | NA | TRBV7-2 | CASSLVQLEEQFF | TGTGCCAGCAGCTTAGTACAGCTTGAAGAACAGTTCTTC
NA | TRBJ1-4 | NA | TRBV5-1 | CASSLGPAGINEKLFF | TGCGCCAGCAGCTTGGGCCCGGCGGGGATCAATGAAAAACTGTTTTTT
NA | TRBJ2-3 | NA | TRBV7-2 | CASSLDGGRTDTQYF | TGTGCCAGCAGCTTAGACGGGGGGCGCACAGATACGCAGTATTTT
NA | TRBJ1-3 | NA | TRBV15 | CATSSFQGLGGNTIYF | TGTGCCACCAGCAGTTTCCAGGGGCTGGGAGGAAACACCATATATTTT
NA | TRBJ1-2 | NA | TRBV11-2 | CASSLDWGSPGYTF | TGTGCCAGCAGCTTAGATTGGGGCAGTCCTGGCTACACCTTC
TRBD2 | TRBJ2-3 | NA | TRBV6-2/TRBV6-3 | CASSYSLAGALGYTQYF | TGTGCCAGCAGTTACAGCCTAGCGGGGGCCCTTGGTTATACGCAGTATTTT
TRBD2 | TRBJ2-3 | NA | TRBV5-8 | CASSLDAGEVDTQYF | TGTGCCAGCAGCTTGGACGCGGGGGAGGTAGATACGCAGTATTTT
NA | TRBJ1-6 | NA | TRBV6-1 | CASSEALQVATLHF | TGTGCCAGCAGTGAAGCGCTACAGGTAGCCACCCTCCACTTT
TRBD1 | TRBJ2-7 | NA | TRBV29-1 | CSVEPGGSYEQYF | TGCAGCGTTGAGCCAGGGGGAAGCTACGAGCAGTACTTC
TRBD2 | TRBJ2-7 | NA | TRBV6-8 | CASSYLCGREGEQYF | TGTGCCAGCAGTTATCTTTGCGGGAGGGAGGGCGAGCAGTACTTC
TRBD2 | TRBJ2-1 | NA | TRBV9 | CASSVDSGGYNEQFF | TGTGCCAGCAGCGTAGATAGCGGGGGTTACAATGAGCAGTTCTTC
NA | TRBJ1-2 | NA | TRBV13 | CASSLGGASNYGYTF | TGTGCCAGCAGCTTAGGAGGGGCATCAAACTATGGCTACACCTTC
TRBD2 | TRBJ2-1 | NA | TRBV9 | CASGRGDNEQFF | TGTGCCAGCGGGAGGGGCGACAATGAGCAGTTCTTC
TRBD2 | TRBJ2-5 | NA | TRBV18 | CAASGGKQETQYF | TGTGCCGCCAGCGGGGGCAAGCAAGAGACCCAGTACTTC
TRBD1 | TRBJ2-1 | NA | TRBV7-2 | CASRRQGMNEQFF | TGTGCCAGCAGACGACAGGGTATGAATGAGCAGTTCTTC
TRBD2 | TRBJ2-7 | NA | TRBV7-2 | CASAPFERGVYEQYF | TGTGCCAGCGCACCCTTTGAGCGGGGGGTCTACGAGCAGTACTTC
TRBD1 | TRBJ2-7 | NA | TRBV4-3 | CASSRGQALSYEQYF | TGCGCCAGCAGCCGAGGACAGGCCCTCTCCTACGAGCAGTACTTC
TRBD2 | TRBJ2-3 | NA | TRBV29-1 | CSVEDGASGSSTDTQYF | TGCAGCGTTGAAGATGGGGCTAGCGGGTCTAGCACAGATACGCAGTATTTT
NA | TRBJ2-1 | NA | TRBV11-3 | CASSLGLVTYNEQFF | TGTGCCAGCAGCTTAGGACTAGTAACTTACAATGAGCAGTTCTTC
NA | TRBJ1-1 | once | TRBV27 | CATLSFLGGTEAFF | TGTGCCACCCTCTCTTTCCTTGGCGGAACTGAAGCTTTCTTT
NA | TRBJ1-4 | NA | TRBV18 | CASSPNSQANEKLFF | TGTGCCAGCTCACCAAACAGTCAAGCCAATGAAAAACTGTTTTTT
TRBD2 | TRBJ2-3 | NA | TRBV5-1 | CASSLTSGADTQYF | TGCGCCAGCAGCTTGACTAGCGGGGCAGATACGCAGTATTTT
NA | TRBJ2-7 | NA | TRBV28 | CASSPIGQRAYEQYF | TGTGCCAGCAGTCCCATCGGCCAGAGGGCCTACGAGCAGTACTTC
TRBD1 | TRBJ2-7 | NA | TRBV30 | CAWSPPGQAGYEQYF | TGTGCCTGGAGTCCCCCGGGACAGGCGGGGTACGAGCAGTACTTC
TRBD2 | TRBJ2-7 | NA | TRBV6-6 | CASLRGESYEQYF | TGTGCCAGCCTGCGGGGGGAGAGCTACGAGCAGTACTTC
NA | TRBJ2-7 | NA | TRBV21-1 | CASSKRFTRGGGPYEQYF | TGTGCCAGCAGCAAACGATTCACGAGGGGGGGCGGTCCCTACGAGCAGTACTTC
NA | TRBJ1-2 | once | TRBV4-1 | CASSQDSGTFYGYTF | TGCGCCAGCAGCCAAGATAGCGGGACCTTCTATGGCTACACCTTC
NA | TRBJ2-5 | NA | TRBV5-1 | CASSLALGAMETQYF | TGCGCCAGCAGCTTGGCCCTGGGCGCGATGGAGACCCAGTACTTC
TRBD2 | TRBJ2-7 | NA | TRBV3-1/TRBV3-2 | CASSPTSGSYEQYF | TGTGCCAGCAGCCCGACTAGCGGGAGCTACGAGCAGTACTTC
TRBD2 | TRBJ2-1 | few | TRBV5-4 | CASSSPGTSGDNEQFF | TGTGCCAGCAGCTCCCCCGGGACTAGCGGAGATAATGAGCAGTTCTTC
NA | TRBJ2-7 | NA | TRBV2 | CASNDLQIYEQYF | TGTGCCAGCAATGACTTACAGATATACGAGCAGTACTTC
NA | TRBJ1-3 | NA | TRBV5-6 | CASSLGGSSGNTIYF | TGTGCCAGCAGCTTGGGAGGGAGCTCTGGAAACACCATATATTTT
NA | TRBJ2-5 | NA | TRBV2 | CATARVHQETQYF | TGTGCCACCGCCCGGGTCCACCAAGAGACCCAGTACTTC
TRBD2 | TRBJ2-3 | NA | TRBV7-7 | CASNHFGPRTSGRGADTQYF | TGTGCCAGCAACCATTTTGGGCCTCGGACTAGCGGGAGGGGAGCGGATACGCAGTATTTT
TRBD1 | TRBJ1-5 | once | TRBV19 | CASSKRQGLSNQPQHF | TGTGCCAGTAGCAAAAGACAGGGTCTTAGCAATCAGCCCCAGCATTTT
NA | TRBJ2-1 | NA | TRBV12-5 | CASGLGRGGGIYNEQFF | TGTGCTAGTGGTTTGGGAAGGGGTGGGGGGATCTACAATGAGCAGTTCTTC
NA | TRBJ2-7 | NA | TRBV4-3 | CASSQWAGYEQYF | TGCGCCAGCAGCCAGTGGGCGGGCTACGAGCAGTACTTC